This record concerns one TCR beta chain sequence. The data were taken from a study of blood T cell repertoires in COVID-19. Per germline, CDR1 SGHVS and CDR2 FNYEAQ. The V gene end was trimmed by 1 base and the J gene end by 6 bases; junction bases not matched to a gene: 7. The length of the CDR3 is 17 residues. The table came from immunoSEQ multiplex PCR; TCRdb's copy has only in-frame clones and leaves some out. The table includes about 150,000 clones, more than 75% detected once. This TCR was recovered from a woman between 50 and 59 years old with active or convalescent COVID-19. Sequenced sample: peripheral blood. The chain couples TRBV7-6 to TRBJ1-6; TRBD1 agrees at 9 bases. The CDR3 spells CASSLGSWTGANSPLHF. The CDR3 DNA is TGTGCCAGCAGCTTAGGTAGTTGGACAGGGGCTAATTCACCCCTCCACTTT.